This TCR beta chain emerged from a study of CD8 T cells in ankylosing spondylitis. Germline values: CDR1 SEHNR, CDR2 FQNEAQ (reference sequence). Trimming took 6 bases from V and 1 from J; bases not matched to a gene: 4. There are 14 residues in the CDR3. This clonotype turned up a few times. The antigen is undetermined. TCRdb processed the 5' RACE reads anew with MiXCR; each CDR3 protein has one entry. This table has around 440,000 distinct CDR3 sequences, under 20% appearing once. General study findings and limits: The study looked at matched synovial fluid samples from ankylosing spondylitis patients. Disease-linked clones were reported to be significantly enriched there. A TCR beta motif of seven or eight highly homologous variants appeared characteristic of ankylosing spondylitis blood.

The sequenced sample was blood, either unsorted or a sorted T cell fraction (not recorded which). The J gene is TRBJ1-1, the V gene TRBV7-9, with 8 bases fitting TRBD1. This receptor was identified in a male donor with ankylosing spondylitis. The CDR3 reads CASSPGGENTEAFF. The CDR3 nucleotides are TGTGCCAGCAGTCCAGGGGGCGAGAACACTGAAGCTTTCTTT.